These 30 T cell receptor beta chains came from one sample sequenced in a study of technical replicates of blood from a few donors. Method: immunoSEQ multiplex PCR; TCRdb's copy keeps in-frame clones and lacks some. There are 65,000 to 95,000 clones in the sample; approximately 93% occur only once, and roughly 0.25% lies in the top ten. Material: T cells isolated from PBMCs. The receptors originated from a human donor in good health.

This chain uses TRBV5-6 with TRBJ2-7; 11 bases are shared with TRBD2. V dropped 1 base and J dropped 0; count of bases not matched to a gene: 3. The CDR3 has 16 residues. Germline V CDR1 and CDR2: SGHDT, YYEEEE. The DNA of the CDR3 is TGTGCCAGCAGCTTGTTAGCGGGAGGGTACTCCTACGAGCAGTACTTC. This codes for CASSLLAGGYSYEQYF.

The V gene is TRBV7-9, the J gene TRBJ2-5; TRBD2 aligns across 7 bases. V lost 5 bases to trimming and J lost 3 bases; unmatched junction nucleotides: 9. Germline V gives CDR1 SEHNR, CDR2 FQNEAQ (reference sequence). The length of the CDR3 is 15 residues. For the CDR3, the DNA is TGTGCCAGCAGCCCCCCCCGGGGGGAGAAAGAGACCCAGTACTTC. Translation gives CASSPPRGEKETQYF.

The CDR3 bases are TGTGCCAGCAGCTTAGTGGAGGGGTACACTGAAGCTTTCTTT. Encoded protein: CASSLVEGYTEAFF. The chain carries TRBV7-9 and TRBJ1-1, with TRBD1 as a possible D gene (5 bases). CDR3 size: 14 residues. V shed 1 base and J shed 3 bases, with 9 bases lying between them. Germline CDR1 SEHNR, CDR2 FQNEAQ (reference sequence).

In DNA, the CDR3 is TGTGCCAGTAAACCTAGCGGGGGCCAATCCTACGAGCAGTACTTC. It is translated as CASKPSGGQSYEQYF. The V gene is TRBV6-5, the J gene TRBJ2-7; TRBD2 matches at 10 bases. CDR1 is MNHEY and CDR2 is SVGAGI in the germline V gene. The CDR3 has 15 residues. The junction had 9 bases not matched to a gene; V was cut back by 9 bases and J by 1 base.

This clone was detected a few times. The chain uses TRBV5-1 and TRBJ2-6; 7 nucleotides line up with TRBD2. This CDR3 has 16 residues. Germline trimming cut 5 bases from V and 4 bases from J; bases unmatched to any gene: 9. Germline CDR1 is SGHRS and CDR2 is YFSETQ. Here the CDR3 DNA reads TGCGCCAGCAGGCCGAGCGCGGGGGTAGGGGCCAACGTCCTGACTTTC. Translation gives CASRPSAGVGANVLTF.

The rearrangement uses TRBV2 and TRBJ2-1, with 9 bases aligning to TRBD1. V lost 5 bases, J lost 5 bases, and 7 bases stayed unmatched. CDR1 is SNHLY and CDR2 is FYNNEI in the germline V gene. The CDR3 has 15 amino acids. The CDR3 DNA is TGTGCCAGCAGTAGAGGACAGGGGTTCCACAATGAGCAGTTCTTC. As protein: CASSRGQGFHNEQFF.

The V call is TRBV6-5, the J call TRBJ2-5, with 10 bases lining up with TRBD2. Trimming removed 4 bases from V and 2 bases from J; junction bases left unmatched: 7. Germline-derived CDR1 and CDR2 are MNHEY and SVGAGI. The CDR3 extends over 16 amino acids. In nucleotides, the CDR3 is TGTGCCAGCAGTTCGGGGCTAGCGGGGGCACAAGAGACCCAGTACTTC. Translated, it gives CASSSGLAGAQETQYF.

The chain's CDR3 is CASSPGWGNQPQHF. For the CDR3, the DNA is TGTGCCAGCAGCCCCGGGTGGGGCAATCAGCCCCAGCATTTT. The chain links TRBV7-9 to TRBJ1-5; D is unclear. The CDR3 is made up of 14 amino acids. The germline V gene has CDR1 SEHNR and CDR2 FQNEAQ (reference sequence). The germline V and J ends were trimmed by 5 bases and 2 bases, with 10 bases remaining between them.

The V gene is TRBV19, the J gene TRBJ1-1; 8 bases map to TRBD1. The CDR3 sequence is 14 residues long. V lost 7 bases to trimming and J lost 6 bases; unmatched junction nucleotides: 10. Germline V gene sequence: CDR1 LNHDA, CDR2 SQIVND (reference sequence). The CDR3 coding sequence is TGTGCCAGTATCCCTGCGGACAGGGAGGCTGAAGCTTTCTTT. Encoded protein: CASIPADREAEAFF.

Concerning this clone: The same CDR3 is also encoded by other DNA sequences in this sample. The chain has TRBV7-9 and TRBJ2-7; D not resolved. The CDR3 extends over 11 amino acids. Trimming removed 3 bases at V and 4 bases at J, with 4 bases between. Germline V gene lookup returns CDR1 SEHNR and CDR2 FQNEAQ (reference sequence). CDR3 protein: CASSLRYEQYF. CDR3 DNA sequence: TGTGCCAGCAGCTTGCGGTACGAGCAGTACTTC. Combining the CDR3 with reference TRBV7-9 and TRBJ2-7 gives the whole variable domain DTGVSQNPRHKITKRGQNVTFRCDPISEHNRLYWYRQTLGQGPEFLTYFQNEAQLEKSRLLSDRFSAERPKGSFSTLEIQRTEQGDSAMYLCASSLRYEQYFGPGTRLTVT.

The rearrangement uses TRBV2 and TRBJ1-3; 9 bases agree with TRBD1. The germline V gene has CDR1 SNHLY and CDR2 FYNNEI. The CDR3 is 16 residues long. Germline trimming cut 8 bases from V and 1 base from J; bases unmatched to any gene: 9. In DNA form, the CDR3 reads TGTGCCAGCTCTCTACAGGGGGCGTCATCTGGAAACACCATATATTTT. Its protein is CASSLQGASSGNTIYF. Full variable domain (outside the CDR3, taken from reference TRBV2 and TRBJ1-3): EPEVTQTPSHQVTQMGQEVILRCVPISNHLYFYWYRQILGQKVEFLVSFYNNEISEKSEIFDDQFSVERPDGSNFTLKIRSTKLEDSAMYFCASSLQGASSGNTIYFGEGSWLTVV.

The chain couples TRBV7-8 to TRBJ1-5, with 9 bases identical to TRBD1. With 7 bases clipped from V and 2 bases from J, the junction kept 6 bases outside the gene matches. Germline CDR1 and CDR2: SGHVS and FQNEAQ. This CDR3 spans 15 amino acids. CDR3 in amino acids: CASTLGQGRNQPQHF. CDR3 nucleotide sequence: TGTGCCAGCACCTTGGGACAGGGTCGCAATCAGCCCCAGCATTTT.

The chain combines TRBV4-2 with TRBJ2-1; D is perhaps TRBD2 (6 bases). Between the trimmed V and J ends, which lost 3 bases and 12 bases, there was a span of 12 bases. Germline V gene data show CDR1 as LGHNA and CDR2 as YNFKEQ. The CDR3 sequence is 12 residues long. The chain's CDR3 is CASSQEGTWQFF. CDR3 in DNA: TGTGCCAGCAGCCAGGAAGGGACTTGGCAGTTCTTC.

This chain links TRBV30 with TRBJ2-1; TRBD2 matches 11 bases. The germline V gene encodes CDR1 GTSNPN and CDR2 SVGIG (reference sequence). The junction had 3 bases not matched to a gene; V was cut back by 0 bases and J by 5 bases. The CDR3 is 15 residues long. CDR3 region: CAWSVGTSGHNEQFF. CDR3 DNA sequence: TGTGCCTGGAGTGTTGGGACTAGCGGACACAATGAGCAGTTCTTC.

The V and J genes are TRBV14 and TRBJ1-1; D perhaps matches TRBD1 (6 bases). Deletions cut 4 bases from V and 5 bases from J, with 26 bases between. Germline V gene lookup returns CDR1 SGHDN and CDR2 FVKESK. The CDR3 has 18 amino acids. The CDR3 nucleotides are TGTGCCAGCAGCCCGCTAACAGGGAAGAAGTCTAGTAGGACTGAAGCTTTCTTT. Protein: CASSPLTGKKSSRTEAFF.

The gene calls are TRBV4-1 and TRBJ2-1; 15 nucleotides align to TRBD2. Germline CDR1 and CDR2: MGHRA and YSYEKL. This CDR3 has 19 amino acids. V lost 5 bases and J lost 1; bases outside the gene matches: 9. The CDR3 spells CASSKGLAGGRRSYNEQFF. The DNA of the CDR3 is TGCGCCAGCAGCAAGGGACTAGCGGGGGGCCGCCGTTCCTACAATGAGCAGTTCTTC.

The chain is built from TRBV5-5 and TRBJ1-5; perhaps TRBD1 as D (5 bases). CDR3 length equals 14 residues. In germline, CDR1 is SGHKS, CDR2 YYEKEE (reference sequence). V lost 4 bases and J 5 bases, leaving 13 bases between the germline ends. The CDR3 coding sequence is TGTGCCAGCAGCGGGAACGGGGGGGATCAGCCCCAGCATTTT. This codes for CASSGNGGDQPQHF.

The chain has TRBV9 and TRBJ2-2; D is unresolved. The CDR3 covers 12 residues. CDR1 SGDLS and CDR2 YYNGEE come from the germline V gene. The V end was cut by 2 bases, the J end by 5 bases, with 4 bases between. The CDR3 reads CASSVVTGELFF. CDR3 DNA: TGTGCCAGCAGCGTCGTGACCGGGGAGCTGTTTTTT. Variable domain in full (rest from reference TRBV9 and TRBJ2-2): DSGVTQTPKHLITATGQRVTLRCSPRSGDLSVYWYQQSLDQGLQFLIQYYNGEERAKGNILERFSAQQFPDLHSELNLSSLELGDSALYFCASSVVTGELFFGEGSRLTVL.

This clone was picked up one time. This rearrangement joins TRBV7-9 to TRBJ1-3; 11 bases agree with TRBD1. J lost 4 bases, V lost 6 bases, and 11 bases had no gene match. Germline CDR1 and CDR2: SEHNR and FQNEAQ (reference sequence). This CDR3 is 17 amino acids long. CDR3 in DNA: TGTGCCAGCAGTCAAAGGGGGACAGGGGGAGCCGGAAACACCATATATTTT. Translated, it gives CASSQRGTGGAGNTIYF.

The V call is TRBV5-4, the J call TRBJ2-5, with 8 bases identical to TRBD1. Trimming removed 4 bases from V and 0 bases from J; junction bases left unmatched: 14. Germline V gene sequence: CDR1 SGHNT, CDR2 YYREEE (reference sequence). The CDR3 spans 18 residues. CDR3 residues: CASSNSHYRQGYQETQYF. The CDR3 nucleotides read TGTGCCAGCAGCAACTCCCATTATCGACAGGGGTACCAAGAGACCCAGTACTTC.

The chain carries TRBV28 and TRBJ1-2, with a possible D match to TRBD1 (6 bases). Germline V lookup: CDR1 MDHEN, CDR2 SYDVKM. V lost 3 bases to trimming and J lost 4 bases, with 12 bases between them. This CDR3 has 14 amino acids. CDR3 amino acids: CASSFSDRIYGYTF. As DNA, the CDR3 is TGTGCCAGCAGTTTCTCCGACAGGATCTATGGCTACACCTTC.

V usage is TRBV11-3 and J usage is TRBJ1-1; no firm D call. The CDR3 is 13 residues long. In germline, CDR1 is SGHNT, CDR2 YENEEA. Trimming removed 5 bases from V and 0 bases from J, with 7 bases in between. Written as DNA, the CDR3 is TGTGCCAGCAGCCCACCGGTGAACACTGAAGCTTTCTTT. This encodes CASSPPVNTEAFF.

V gene TRBV5-1 combines with J gene TRBJ1-3; 8 bases agree with TRBD1. CDR3 length: 14 amino acids. V was clipped by 3 bases and J by 8 bases; unmatched bases: 7. Per the germline V gene, CDR1 is SGHRS and CDR2 is YFSETQ. In nucleotides, the CDR3 is TGCGCCAGCAGCTATGACAGGGGAGTGGACACCATATATTTT. As protein: CASSYDRGVDTIYF.

The chain recombines TRBV4-2 with TRBJ1-4, with 7 bases aligning to TRBD1. Per the germline V gene, CDR1 is LGHNA and CDR2 is YNFKEQ. The CDR3 runs 16 residues. J lost 0 bases, V lost 0 bases, and 1 base had no gene match. The CDR3, as DNA: TGTGCCAGCAGCCAAGAACAGGGGCCAACTAATGAAAAACTGTTTTTT. As protein: CASSQEQGPTNEKLFF.

The chain joins TRBV19 to TRBJ1-2; TRBD1 aligns across 9 bases. Germline CDR1 is LNHDA and CDR2 is SQIVND (reference sequence). The CDR3 consists of 18 residues. V was pared by 5 bases and J by 5 bases, with 18 bases of the junction left unmatched. The CDR3 DNA reads TGTGCCAGTAGTCCCAGGGGGGACAGGGAATCGTGGCTATATGGCTACACCTTC. This translates into CASSPRGDRESWLYGYTF.

The genes are TRBV9 and TRBJ1-3, with a possible D match to TRBD1 (5 bases). With 0 bases removed from V and 0 bases from J, the gap between germline ends came to 19 bases. Germline CDR1 and CDR2: SGDLS and YYNGEE. The CDR3 sequence is 19 residues long. In nucleotides, the CDR3 is TGTGCCAGCAGCGTAGCTATCCTACAGGACGGCTTCTCTGGAAACACCATATATTTT. It translates to CASSVAILQDGFSGNTIYF.

The chain has TRBV5-1 and TRBJ2-5; 8 nucleotides match TRBD1. Trimming removed 4 bases from V and 3 bases from J; junction bases left unmatched: 5. Germline values: CDR1 SGHRS, CDR2 YFSETQ. The CDR3 consists of 14 residues. The CDR3 is CASSPGTGEETQYF. CDR3 nucleotide sequence: TGCGCCAGCAGCCCCGGGACAGGAGAAGAGACCCAGTACTTC.

This sequence joins TRBV9 and TRBJ1-3, with D maybe TRBD1 (5 bases). The CDR3 is made up of 14 amino acids. CDR1 and CDR2 from the germline V gene are SGDLS and YYNGEE. V shed 4 bases and J shed 0 bases, with 8 bases lying between them. CDR3 sequence reads: CASSFQGSGNTIYF. DNA for the CDR3: TGTGCCAGCAGCTTTCAGGGCTCTGGAAACACCATATATTTT.

CDR3 sequence: CATSRDLLAVYEQYF. The CDR3 nucleotides are TGTGCCACCAGCAGAGATTTACTAGCCGTATACGAGCAGTACTTC. This chain uses TRBV15 with TRBJ2-7; D is possibly TRBD2 (6 bases). V lost 0 bases to trimming and J lost 4 bases, with 13 bases between them. CDR3 length: 15 residues. Germline V CDR1 and CDR2: LNHNV, YYDKDF (reference sequence).

J is TRBJ2-7 and V is TRBV9; the match to TRBD1 covers 8 bases. CDR3 length: 14 amino acids. J was trimmed by 3 bases and V by 3 bases; bases with no gene match: 5. Germline values: CDR1 SGDLS, CDR2 YYNGEE. This CDR3 is CASSAPGQDYEQYF. The CDR3 DNA follows: TGTGCCAGCAGCGCCCCGGGACAGGACTACGAGCAGTACTTC.